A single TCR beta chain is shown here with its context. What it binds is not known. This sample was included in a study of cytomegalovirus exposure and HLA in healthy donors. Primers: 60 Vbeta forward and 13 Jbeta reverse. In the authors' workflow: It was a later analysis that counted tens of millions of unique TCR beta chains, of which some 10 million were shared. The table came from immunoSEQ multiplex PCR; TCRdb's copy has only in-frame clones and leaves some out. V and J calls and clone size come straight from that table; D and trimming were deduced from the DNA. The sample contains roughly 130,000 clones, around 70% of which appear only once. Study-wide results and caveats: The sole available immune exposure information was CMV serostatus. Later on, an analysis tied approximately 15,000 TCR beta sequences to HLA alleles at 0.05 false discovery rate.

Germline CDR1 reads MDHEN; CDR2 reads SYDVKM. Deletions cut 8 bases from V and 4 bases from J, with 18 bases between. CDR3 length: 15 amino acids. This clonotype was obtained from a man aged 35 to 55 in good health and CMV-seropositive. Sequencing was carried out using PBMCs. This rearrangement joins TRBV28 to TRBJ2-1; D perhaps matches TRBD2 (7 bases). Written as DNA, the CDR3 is TGTGCCAGCTCCGAAGGGGGGGCCGGTTACAATGAGCAGTTCTTC. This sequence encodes CASSEGGAGYNEQFF. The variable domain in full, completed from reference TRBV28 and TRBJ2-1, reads DVKVTQSSRYLVKRTGEKVFLECVQDMDHENMFWYRQDPGLGLRLIYFSYDVKMKEKGDIPEGYSVSREKKERFSLILESASTNQTSMYLCASSEGGAGYNEQFFGPGTRLTVL.